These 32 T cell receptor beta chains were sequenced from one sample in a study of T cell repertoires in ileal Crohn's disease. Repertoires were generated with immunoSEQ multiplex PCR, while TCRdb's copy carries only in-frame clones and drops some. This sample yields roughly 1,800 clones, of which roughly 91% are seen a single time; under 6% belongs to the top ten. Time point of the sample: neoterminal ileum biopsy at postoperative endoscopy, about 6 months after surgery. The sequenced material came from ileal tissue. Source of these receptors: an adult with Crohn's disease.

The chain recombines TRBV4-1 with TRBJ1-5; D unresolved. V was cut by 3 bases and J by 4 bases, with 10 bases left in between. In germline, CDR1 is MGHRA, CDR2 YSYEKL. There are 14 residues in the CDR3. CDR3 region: CASSHVGSNQPQHF. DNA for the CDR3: TGCGCCAGCAGCCACGTAGGGAGTAATCAGCCCCAGCATTTT.

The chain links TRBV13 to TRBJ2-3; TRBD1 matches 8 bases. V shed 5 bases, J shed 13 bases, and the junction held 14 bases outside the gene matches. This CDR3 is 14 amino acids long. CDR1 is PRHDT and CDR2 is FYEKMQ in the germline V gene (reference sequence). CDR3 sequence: CASSPTRGPFAEYF. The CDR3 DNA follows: TGTGCCAGCAGCCCCACCAGGGGGCCGTTTGCCGAGTATTTT. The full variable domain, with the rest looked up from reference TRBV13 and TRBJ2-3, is AAGVIQSPRHLIKEKRETATLKCYPIPRHDTVYWYQQGPGQDPQFLISFYEKMQSDKGSIPDRFSAQQFSDYHSELNMSSLELGDSALYFCASSPTRGPFAEYFGPGTRLTVL.

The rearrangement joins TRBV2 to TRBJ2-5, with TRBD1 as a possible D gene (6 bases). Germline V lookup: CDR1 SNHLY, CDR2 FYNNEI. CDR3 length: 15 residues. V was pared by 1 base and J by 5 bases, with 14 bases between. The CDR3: CASSEEAGDGETQYF. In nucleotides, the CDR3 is TGTGCCAGCAGTGAAGAGGCAGGGGATGGTGAGACCCAGTACTTC.

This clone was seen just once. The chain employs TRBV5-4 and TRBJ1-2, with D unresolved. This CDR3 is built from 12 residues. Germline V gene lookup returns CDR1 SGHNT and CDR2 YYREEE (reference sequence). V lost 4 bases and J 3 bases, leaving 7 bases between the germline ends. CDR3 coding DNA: TGTGCCAGCAGCAGTAGTTACTATGGCTACACCTTC. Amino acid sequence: CASSSSYYGYTF.

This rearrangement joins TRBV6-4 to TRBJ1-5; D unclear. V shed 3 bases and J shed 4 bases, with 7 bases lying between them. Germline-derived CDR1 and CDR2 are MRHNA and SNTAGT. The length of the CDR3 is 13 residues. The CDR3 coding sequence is TGTGCCAGCAGTGAAGTGGAGAATCAGCCCCAGCATTTT. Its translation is CASSEVENQPQHF.

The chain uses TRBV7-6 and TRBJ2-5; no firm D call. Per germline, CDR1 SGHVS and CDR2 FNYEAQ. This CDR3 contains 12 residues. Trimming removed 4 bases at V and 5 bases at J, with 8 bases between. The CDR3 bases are TGTGCCAGCAGCTGGTCGGTGGAGACCCAGTACTTC. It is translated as CASSWSVETQYF.

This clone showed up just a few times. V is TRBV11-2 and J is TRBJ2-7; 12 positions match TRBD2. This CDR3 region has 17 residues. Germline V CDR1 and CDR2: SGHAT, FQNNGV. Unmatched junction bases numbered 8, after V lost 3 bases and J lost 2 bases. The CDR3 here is CASSLGASGRGTYEQYF. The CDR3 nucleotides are TGTGCCAGCAGCTTGGGAGCTAGCGGGAGGGGGACCTACGAGCAGTACTTC.

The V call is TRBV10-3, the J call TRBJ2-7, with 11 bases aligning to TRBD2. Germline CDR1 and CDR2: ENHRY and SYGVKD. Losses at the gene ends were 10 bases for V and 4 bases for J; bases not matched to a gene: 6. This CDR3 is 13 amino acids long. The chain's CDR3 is CATYLAGGYEQYF. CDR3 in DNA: TGTGCCACCTATCTAGCGGGAGGATACGAGCAGTACTTC.

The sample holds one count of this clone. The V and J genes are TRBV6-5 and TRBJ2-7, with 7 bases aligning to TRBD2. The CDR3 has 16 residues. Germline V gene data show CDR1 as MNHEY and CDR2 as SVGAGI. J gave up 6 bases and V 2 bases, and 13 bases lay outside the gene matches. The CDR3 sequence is CASSYPAPGGIGEQYF. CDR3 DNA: TGTGCCAGCAGTTACCCAGCCCCGGGAGGCATTGGCGAGCAGTACTTC.

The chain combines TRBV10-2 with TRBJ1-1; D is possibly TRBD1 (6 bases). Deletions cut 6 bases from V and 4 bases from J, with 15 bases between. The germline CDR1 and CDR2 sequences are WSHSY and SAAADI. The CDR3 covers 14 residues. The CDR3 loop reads CASSYRDSSTEAFF. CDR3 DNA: TGCGCCAGCAGCTACAGGGATTCGAGCACTGAAGCTTTCTTT.

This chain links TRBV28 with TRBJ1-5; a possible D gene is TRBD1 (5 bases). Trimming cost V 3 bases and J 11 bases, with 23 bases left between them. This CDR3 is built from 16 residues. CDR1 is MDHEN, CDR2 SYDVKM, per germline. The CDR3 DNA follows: TGTGCCAGCAGTTTCCCTAAGCGGGCCAGGGTGGGGGCCCAGCATTTT. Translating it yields CASSFPKRARVGAQHF.

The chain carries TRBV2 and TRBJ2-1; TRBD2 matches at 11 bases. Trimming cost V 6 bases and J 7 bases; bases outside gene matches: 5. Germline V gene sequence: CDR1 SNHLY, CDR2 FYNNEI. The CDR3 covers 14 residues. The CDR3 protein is CASRVGTSGNEQFF. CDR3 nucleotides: TGTGCCAGCAGGGTGGGGACTAGCGGTAATGAGCAGTTCTTC.

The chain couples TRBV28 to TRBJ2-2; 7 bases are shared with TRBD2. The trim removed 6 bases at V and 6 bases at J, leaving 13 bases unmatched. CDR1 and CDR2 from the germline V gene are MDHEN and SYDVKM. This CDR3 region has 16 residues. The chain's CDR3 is CASSSGSGNGPGELFF. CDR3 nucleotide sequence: TGTGCCAGCAGCAGTGGGAGCGGGAATGGTCCCGGGGAGCTGTTTTTT.

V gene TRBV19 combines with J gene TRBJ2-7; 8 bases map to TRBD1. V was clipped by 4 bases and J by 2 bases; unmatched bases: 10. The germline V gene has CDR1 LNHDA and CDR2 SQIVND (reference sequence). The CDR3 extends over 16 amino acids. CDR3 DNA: TGTGCCAGTAGTACGGTGTCCGGGACAGGAACCTACGAGCAGTACTTC. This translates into CASSTVSGTGTYEQYF.

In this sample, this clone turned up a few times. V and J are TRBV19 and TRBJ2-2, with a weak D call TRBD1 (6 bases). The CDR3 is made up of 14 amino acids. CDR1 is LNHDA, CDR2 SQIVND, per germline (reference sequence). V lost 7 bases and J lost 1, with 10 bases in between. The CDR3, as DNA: TGTGCCAGTACCCCGGACAGGAACACCGGGGAGCTGTTTTTT. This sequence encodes CASTPDRNTGELFF.

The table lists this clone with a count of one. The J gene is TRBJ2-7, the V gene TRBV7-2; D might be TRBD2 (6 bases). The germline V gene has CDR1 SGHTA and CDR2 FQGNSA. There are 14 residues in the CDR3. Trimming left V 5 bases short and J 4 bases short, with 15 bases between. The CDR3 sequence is CASSAKDGRYEQYF. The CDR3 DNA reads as TGTGCCAGCAGCGCTAAAGACGGGAGATACGAGCAGTACTTC.

The CDR3 DNA sequence: TGTGCCAGCAGCTCAGGGGGCTTCTACAATGAGCAGTTCTTC. It encodes CASSSGGFYNEQFF. The V call is TRBV5-6, the J call TRBJ2-1; 8 nucleotides align to TRBD1. The trim removed 3 bases at V and 3 bases at J, leaving 2 bases unmatched. CDR1 SGHDT and CDR2 YYEEEE come from the germline V gene. The CDR3 spans 14 residues.

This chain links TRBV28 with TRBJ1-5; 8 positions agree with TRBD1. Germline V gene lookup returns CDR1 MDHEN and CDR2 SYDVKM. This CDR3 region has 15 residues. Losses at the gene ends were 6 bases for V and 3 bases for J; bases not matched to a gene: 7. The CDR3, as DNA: TGTGCCAGCAGCTCAGGACAGGGTCACAATCAGCCCCAGCATTTT. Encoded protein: CASSSGQGHNQPQHF.

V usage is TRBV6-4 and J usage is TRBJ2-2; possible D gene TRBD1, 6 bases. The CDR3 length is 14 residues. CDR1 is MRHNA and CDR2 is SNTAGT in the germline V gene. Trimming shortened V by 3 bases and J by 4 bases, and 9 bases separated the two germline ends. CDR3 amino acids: CASSEQGSTGELFF. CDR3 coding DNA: TGTGCCAGCAGTGAACAGGGCAGCACCGGGGAGCTGTTTTTT.

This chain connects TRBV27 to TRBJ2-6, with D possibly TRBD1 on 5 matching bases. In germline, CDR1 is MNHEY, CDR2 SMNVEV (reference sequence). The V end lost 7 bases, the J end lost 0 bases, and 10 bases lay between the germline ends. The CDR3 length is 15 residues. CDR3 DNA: TGTGCCAGCACCAAAAGGGGCTCTGGGGCCAACGTCCTGACTTTC. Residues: CASTKRGSGANVLTF.

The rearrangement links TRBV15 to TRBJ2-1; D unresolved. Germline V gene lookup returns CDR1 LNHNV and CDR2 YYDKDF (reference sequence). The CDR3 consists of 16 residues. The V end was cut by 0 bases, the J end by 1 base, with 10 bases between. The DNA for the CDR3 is TGTGCCACCAGCAGAGATCGTCAGTTATCCTACAATGAGCAGTTCTTC. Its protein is CATSRDRQLSYNEQFF.

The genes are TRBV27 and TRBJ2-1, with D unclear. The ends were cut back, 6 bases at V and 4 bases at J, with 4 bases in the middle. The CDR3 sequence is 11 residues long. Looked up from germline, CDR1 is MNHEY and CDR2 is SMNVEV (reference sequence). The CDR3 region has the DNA TGTGCCAGCAGATCTTACAATGAGCAGTTCTTC. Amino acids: CASRSYNEQFF.

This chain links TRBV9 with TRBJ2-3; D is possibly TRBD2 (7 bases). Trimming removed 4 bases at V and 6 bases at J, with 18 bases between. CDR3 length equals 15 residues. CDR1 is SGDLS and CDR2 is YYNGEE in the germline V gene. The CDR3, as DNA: TGTGCCAGCAGCCCTGTCGGGGGGCGCATGGATACGCAGTATTTT. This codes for CASSPVGGRMDTQYF.

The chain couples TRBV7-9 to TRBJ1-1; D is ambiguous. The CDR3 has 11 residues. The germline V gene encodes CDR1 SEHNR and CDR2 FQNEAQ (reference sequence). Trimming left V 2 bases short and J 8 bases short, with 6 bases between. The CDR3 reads CASSLFGEAFF. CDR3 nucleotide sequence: TGTGCCAGCAGCTTATTCGGGGAAGCTTTCTTT.

The CDR3 is CASSLVQGAGNTIYF. CDR3 in DNA: TGTGCCAGCAGCTTAGTACAGGGGGCTGGAAACACCATATATTTT. V and J are TRBV7-9 and TRBJ1-3; 8 nucleotides line up with TRBD1. Germline CDR1 reads SEHNR; CDR2 reads FQNEAQ (reference sequence). V dropped 1 base and J dropped 2; count of bases not matched to a gene: 1. This CDR3 comprises 15 residues.

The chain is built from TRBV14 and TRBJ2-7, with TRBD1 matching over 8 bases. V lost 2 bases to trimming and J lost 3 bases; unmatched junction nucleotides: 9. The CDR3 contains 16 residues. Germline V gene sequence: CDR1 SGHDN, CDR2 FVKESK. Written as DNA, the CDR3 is TGTGCCAGCAGCCAACCTAGACAGGGGTCATACTACGAGCAGTACTTC. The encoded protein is CASSQPRQGSYYEQYF.

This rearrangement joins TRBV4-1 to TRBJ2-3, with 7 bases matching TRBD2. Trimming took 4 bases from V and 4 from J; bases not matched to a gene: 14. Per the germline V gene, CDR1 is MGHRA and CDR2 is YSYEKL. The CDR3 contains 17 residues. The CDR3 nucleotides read TGCGCCAGCAGCCGGGGAGGCGGGAGACTCTGGGCAGATACGCAGTATTTT. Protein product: CASSRGGGRLWADTQYF.

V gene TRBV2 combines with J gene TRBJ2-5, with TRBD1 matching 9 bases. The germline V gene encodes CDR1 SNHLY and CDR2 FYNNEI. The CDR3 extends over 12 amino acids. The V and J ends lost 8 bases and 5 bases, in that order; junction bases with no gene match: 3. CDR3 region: CASGQGLETQYF. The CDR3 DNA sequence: TGTGCCAGCGGACAGGGGTTGGAGACCCAGTACTTC.

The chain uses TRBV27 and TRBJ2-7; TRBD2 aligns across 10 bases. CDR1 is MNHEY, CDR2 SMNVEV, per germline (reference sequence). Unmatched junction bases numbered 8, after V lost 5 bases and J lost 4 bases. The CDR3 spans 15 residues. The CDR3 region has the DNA TGTGCCAGCAGTAATCTTCTAGCGGGAGTTTACGAGCAGTACTTC. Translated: CASSNLLAGVYEQYF.

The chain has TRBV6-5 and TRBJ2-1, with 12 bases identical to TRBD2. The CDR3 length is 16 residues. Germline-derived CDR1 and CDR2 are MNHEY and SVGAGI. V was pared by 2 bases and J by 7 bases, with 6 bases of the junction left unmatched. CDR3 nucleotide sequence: TGTGCCAGCAGTTACCGGGGGACTAGCGGGCTGAATGAGCAGTTCTTC. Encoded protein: CASSYRGTSGLNEQFF.

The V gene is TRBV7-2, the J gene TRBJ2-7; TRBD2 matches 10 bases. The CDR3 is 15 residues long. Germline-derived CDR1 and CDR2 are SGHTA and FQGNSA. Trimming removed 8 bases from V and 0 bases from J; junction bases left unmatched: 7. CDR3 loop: CASGIAGGFSYEQYF. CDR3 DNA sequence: TGTGCCAGCGGGATAGCGGGAGGCTTCTCCTACGAGCAGTACTTC.

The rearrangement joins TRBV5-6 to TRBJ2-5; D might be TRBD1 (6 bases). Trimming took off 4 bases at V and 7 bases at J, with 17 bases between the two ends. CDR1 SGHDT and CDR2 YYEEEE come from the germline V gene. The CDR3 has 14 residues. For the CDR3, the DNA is TGTGCCAGCAGCAAAGACTCCGAAGGGGGGACCCAGTACTTC. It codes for CASSKDSEGGTQYF.